The 19 T cell receptor beta chains reported below all come from one sample, sequenced in a study of breast tumors, draining lymph nodes, adjacent tissues. TCRdb re-analysed the multiplex PCR reads in MiXCR, keeping a single row per CDR3 protein. The sample includes 85,000 to 120,000 distinct CDR3 sequences, roughly 33% seen only once; the top ten take approximately 5.3%. Breast cancer patients provided tissue from their axillary draining lymph nodes. Input material: axillary lymph node tissue. These receptors originate from a female donor with breast cancer. Some clones in this sample may be carry-over from other donors' samples.

The J gene is TRBJ2-7, the V gene TRBV28; 7 bases agree with TRBD1. J gave up 2 bases and V 8 bases, and 3 bases lay outside the gene matches. The germline V gene has CDR1 MDHEN and CDR2 SYDVKM. The CDR3 sequence is 12 residues long. In DNA form, the CDR3 reads TGTGCCAGCCGGGACAGAGCCTACGAGCAGTACTTC. Translating it yields CASRDRAYEQYF.

Note on this clonotype: It is likely a read error, because the conserved phenylalanine at the end of the CDR3 is missing. The chain combines TRBV20-1 with TRBJ1-1; no clear D. The CDR3 consists of 13 residues. V was clipped by 1 base and J by 7 bases, with 13 bases between them. The V gene's germline CDR1 is DFQATT and CDR2 SNEGSKA (reference sequence). This CDR3 is CSARGLGLVEAFL. The CDR3 bases are TGCAGTGCTAGAGGGCTGGGGTTGGTTGAAGCTTTCCTT.

This clonotype was detected many times. The rearrangement links TRBV6-5 to TRBJ1-4; 8 bases are shared with TRBD1. With V trimmed by 5 bases and J by 7 bases, 6 bases remained unmatched. Germline assignment: CDR1 MNHEY and CDR2 SVGAGI. This CDR3 has 14 residues. The CDR3 DNA reads TGTGCCAGCAGTCGGACAGGGAAGGGTGAAAAACTGTTTTTT. Translated, it gives CASSRTGKGEKLFF.

This clonotype came up many times. The rearrangement links TRBV4-3 to TRBJ2-7; 8 positions agree with TRBD1. The CDR3 spans 14 residues. Germline assignment: CDR1 LGHNA and CDR2 YSLEER. Trimming at V came to 0 bases and at J to 6 bases, leaving 4 bases not matched to a gene. CDR3 nucleotide sequence: TGCGCCAGCAGCCAAGAACCCAGGGGGCTCGAGCAGTACTTC. Protein: CASSQEPRGLEQYF.

In the case of this clonotype: The junction departs from germline at one end; a sequencing error may be responsible. This sequence joins TRBV7-8 and TRBJ1-3, with 7 bases fitting TRBD1. In germline, CDR1 is SGHVS, CDR2 FQNEAQ. The CDR3 has 15 residues. As DNA, the CDR3 is TGTGCCGGCACCATCCGGACAGGATCGGGAAACACCATGTATTTT. Amino acid sequence: CAGTIRTGSGNTMYF.

This clonotype appeared many times. This chain links TRBV6-5 with TRBJ2-7; tentatively, D is TRBD2 (5 bases). The CDR3 spans 17 residues. Trimming removed 8 bases from V and 0 bases from J, with 23 bases in between. Looked up from germline, CDR1 is MNHEY and CDR2 is SVGAGI. The CDR3 region has the DNA TGTGCCAGCCGGGATGGGGTTATCCGGAGTGGCTCCTACGAGCAGTACTTC. As protein: CASRDGVIRSGSYEQYF.

The chain recombines TRBV7-2 with TRBJ2-1, with D possibly TRBD1 on 6 matching bases. CDR1 SGHTA and CDR2 FQGNSA come from the germline V gene. The CDR3 is 18 amino acids. Trimming removed 6 bases at V and 0 bases at J, with 21 bases between. Here the CDR3 reads CASRQTTGSLSSYNEQFF. The CDR3 nucleotides read TGTGCCAGCAGGCAGACCACAGGGTCCTTAAGCTCCTACAATGAGCAGTTCTTC.

This chain joins TRBV5-1 and TRBJ2-3, with D perhaps assigned TRBD1 or TRBD2 (5 bases each). CDR3 length: 13 residues. Trimming removed 3 bases at V and 14 bases at J, with 19 bases between. Germline V gene sequence: CDR1 SGHRS, CDR2 YFSETQ. CDR3 nucleotides: TGCGCCAGCAGCTCGGGGCTATTAGATATGCGGTATTTT. Translation gives CASSSGLLDMRYF.

The chain is built from TRBV11-2 and TRBJ2-5, with 10 bases that match TRBD1. V shed 5 bases and J 2 bases; nucleotides not matched to a gene: 2. Germline assignment: CDR1 SGHAT and CDR2 FQNNGV. There are 14 residues in the CDR3. CDR3 region: CASSQDRGQETQYF. The CDR3 DNA reads as TGTGCCAGCAGCCAGGACAGGGGGCAAGAGACCCAGTACTTC.

This clonotype has ten or more counts. This may arise from a read error, as a much more abundant clone is one base away. J is TRBJ1-6 and V is TRBV6-2 or TRBV6-3; D gene uncertain. Germline CDR1 reads MNHEY; CDR2 reads SVGEGT. The CDR3 length is 13 residues. With 5 bases removed from V and 9 bases from J, the gap between germline ends came to 11 bases. Here the CDR3 reads CASSPPVSSPLHF. For the CDR3, the DNA is TGTGCCAGCAGTCCACCGGTTTCTTCACCCCTCCACTTT.

The table lists this clonotype with many counts. The J gene is TRBJ2-1, the V gene TRBV11-3; 10 positions agree with TRBD1. The germline CDR1 and CDR2 sequences are SGHNT and YENEEA. This CDR3 region has 15 residues. Trimming at V came to 5 bases and at J to 6 bases, leaving 7 bases not matched to a gene. The chain's CDR3 is CASSPRTGGGNEQFF. In DNA form, the CDR3 reads TGTGCCAGCAGCCCAAGGACAGGGGGAGGCAATGAGCAGTTCTTC.

This chain links TRBV12-3 or TRBV12-4 with TRBJ1-2; D unclear. V lost 6 bases, J lost 7 bases, and 15 bases lay in between. The CDR3 is 13 amino acids. The CDR3 spells CASSRAWEGGYTF. The CDR3 bases are TGTGCCAGCAGCCGCGCTTGGGAGGGTGGCTACACCTTC.

This clonotype showed up many times. This chain joins TRBV19 and TRBJ1-2; 10 bases fit TRBD1. CDR1 is LNHDA and CDR2 is SQIVND in the germline V gene (reference sequence). V lost 4 bases and J lost 2; bases outside the gene matches: 4. The CDR3 covers 15 residues. The chain's CDR3 is CASSTPGQGNYGYTF. CDR3 nucleotide sequence: TGTGCCAGTAGTACTCCGGGACAGGGGAACTATGGCTACACCTTC.

The table lists this clonotype with many counts. The chain employs TRBV19 and TRBJ2-3; D unresolved. The CDR3 is made up of 12 amino acids. CDR1 and CDR2 (germline): LNHDA, SQIVND (reference sequence). The V end lost 7 bases, the J end lost 2 bases, and 7 bases lay between the germline ends. The CDR3 bases are TGTGCCAGTATTGGGCTCACAGATACGCAGTATTTT. This encodes CASIGLTDTQYF.

Turning to this clonotype: One end of the junction does not line up with germline, which may come from a read error. The chain has TRBV12-3 or TRBV12-4 and TRBJ2-1; 9 nucleotides align to TRBD2. CDR3 size: 17 residues. The CDR3 DNA is TGTGCCAGTAGTTTCGGACTAGCGCTCAGCTCCTACAATGAGCAGTTCTTC. It codes for CASSFGLALSSYNEQFF.

A remark on this clonotype: Possible read error: a much larger clone is one base away. This sequence joins TRBV5-5 and TRBJ2-6; 7 bases align to TRBD1. Germline loops: CDR1 SGHKS, CDR2 YYEKEE (reference sequence). The CDR3 totals 17 residues. In DNA, the CDR3 is TGTGCCAGCAGCTTGTTAGGGGGCAGCTCTGGGGCCAACATCCTGACTTTC. Translating gives CASSLLGGSSGANILTF.

This clonotype was counted a few times. The chain couples TRBV5-1 to TRBJ1-1; D ambiguous. The CDR3 contains 13 residues. Germline V gives CDR1 SGHRS, CDR2 YFSETQ. V lost 2 bases and J lost 0, with 5 bases in between. CDR3 in DNA: TGCGCCAGCAGCTTAAGGATGAACACTGAAGCTTTCTTT. This encodes CASSLRMNTEAFF.

This clonotype has a count of ten or more. The J gene is TRBJ2-7, the V gene TRBV6-2 or TRBV6-3; 15 bases are a match to TRBD2. The CDR3 totals 15 residues. CDR1 and CDR2 (germline): MNHEY, SVGEGT. The trim removed 5 bases at V and 4 bases at J, leaving 3 bases unmatched. This CDR3 reads CASSGTSGRFYEQYF. CDR3 coding DNA: TGTGCCAGCAGTGGGACTAGCGGGAGGTTTTACGAGCAGTACTTC.

This clonotype was detected a few times. The genes are TRBV6-2 or TRBV6-3 and TRBJ1-1; D possibly corresponds to TRBD1 (5 bases). The ends were cut back, 6 bases at V and 4 bases at J, with 21 bases in the middle. The CDR3 runs to 16 residues. Per germline, CDR1 MNHEY and CDR2 SVGEGT. CDR3 protein: CASSERRARGGTEAFF. Written as DNA, the CDR3 is TGTGCCAGCAGCGAACGGCGTGCGAGGGGAGGCACTGAAGCTTTCTTT.